A selection of T cell receptor beta chains follows, all from one sample in a study of cytomegalovirus exposure and HLA in healthy donors. The repertoire was sequenced with immunoSEQ multiplex PCR; TCRdb's copy has only in-frame clones and lacks some. The sample totals around 210,000 clones. The material sequenced was PBMCs. The receptors here all came from a young woman in good health and CMV-seropositive. Both conserved end residues are part of each CDR3. The D gene is left open where the match is weak.

TRBD1	TRBV7-6	TRBJ2-2	TGTGCCAGCAGCTTAAGGGCAGGGGGCTTTGTTACCGGGGAGCTGTTTTTT	CASSLRAGGFVTGELFF
TRBD1	TRBV30	TRBJ2-2	TGTGCCTGGAGGTCCGCCACCGGGACAGTCAACACCGGGGAGCTGTTTTTT	CAWRSATGTVNTGELFF
TRBD2	TRBV29-1	TRBJ2-1	TGCAGCGTTGAAGACTTTCCCTTTGGGACTAGCGGGGGGGTCGTCAGCAATGAGCAGTTCTTC	CSVEDFPFGTSGGVVSNEQFF
.	TRBV30	TRBJ1-1	TGTGCCTGGAGTCGGGGGAAAGAAGCTTTCTTT	CAWSRGKEAFF
TRBD1	TRBV19	TRBJ2-5	TGTGCCAGTAGTCCCGGATCGGACAGGCGACCTCAAGAGACCCAGTACTTC	CASSPGSDRRPQETQYF
.	TRBV7-6	TRBJ2-5	TGTGCCAGCAGCCCCCCCCTCCGGGGGGCTGAGACCCAGTACTTC	CASSPPLRGAETQYF
TRBD1	TRBV2	TRBJ1-3	TGTGCCAGCAGCGACAGGGGGCGAAACACCATATATTTT	CASSDRGRNTIYF
.	TRBV18	TRBJ2-5	TGTGCCAGCTCACCACCACAGGGCGGGGAGACCCAGTACTTC	CASSPPQGGETQYF
.	TRBV6-1	TRBJ1-5	TGTGCCAGCAGTGAAAGTGGGGCGCCGGAGCCCCAGCATTTT	CASSESGAPEPQHF
.	TRBV4-3	TRBJ1-4	TGCGCCAGCAGCCAAGTATGGGGCGGTGTGGAAAAACTGTTTTTT	CASSQVWGGVEKLFF
.	TRBV15	TRBJ2-2	TGTGCCACCAGCAGACGCTTCAGGGGGGAGGCGAACACCGGGGAGCTGTTTTTT	CATSRRFRGEANTGELFF
.	TRBV6-1	TRBJ2-7	TGTGCCCTCCTCGACAGGCGTTCCTACGAGCAGTACTTC	CALLDRRSYEQYF
TRBD2	TRBV6-4	TRBJ2-1	TGTGCCAGCAGTGAAGCGCTAGCGGGGGAGCAGTTCTTC	CASSEALAGEQFF
.	TRBV6-6	TRBJ1-5	TGTGCCAGCAGTATAAGACCCAGGGGAAGCAATCAGCCCCAGCATTTT	CASSIRPRGSNQPQHF
TRBD2	TRBV11-2	TRBJ2-1	TGTGCCAGCAGCCCAGCGGGGGGCTCCTACAATGAGCAGTTCTTC	CASSPAGGSYNEQFF
.	TRBV29-1	TRBJ2-7	TGCAGCGTTGAAAGGGGTACCTACGAGCAGTACTTC	CSVERGTYEQYF
.	TRBV5-4	TRBJ1-1	TGTGCCAGCAGCTTCACAGGGTCCACTGAAGCTTTCTTT	CASSFTGSTEAFF
.	TRBV11-2	TRBJ2-3	TGTGCCAGCAGCTTAGGTCAGTACACAGATACGCAGTATTTT	CASSLGQYTDTQYF
.	TRBV18	TRBJ1-4	TGTGCCAGCTCACAGGGGACTAATGAAAAACTGTTTTTT	CASSQGTNEKLFF
TRBD1	TRBV18	TRBJ2-2	TGTGCCAGCTCGCGCGGGACAGGGGGCCGGTATACCGGGGAGCTGTTTTTT	CASSRGTGGRYTGELFF
TRBD2	TRBV19	TRBJ2-3	TGTGCCAGTAGTATAGCAGCGGGACCCGCAGATACGCAGTATTTT	CASSIAAGPADTQYF
.	TRBV19	TRBJ2-7	TGTGCCAGTAGTATCGCCGGACAGACGTACTACGAGCAGTACTTC	CASSIAGQTYYEQYF
.	TRBV5-1	TRBJ2-1	TGCGCCAGCAGCTTGGGGCCCGGAGACTACAATGAGCAGTTCTTC	CASSLGPGDYNEQFF
.	TRBV6-1	TRBJ1-1	TGTGCCAGCAGAGCCGACAGGAACACTGAAGCTTTCTTT	CASRADRNTEAFF
TRBD2	TRBV7-2	TRBJ2-1	TGTGCCAGCAGCTCTGTAGGGACTAATGGAGGGAATGAGCAGTTCTTC	CASSSVGTNGGNEQFF
.	TRBV10-1	TRBJ1-1	TGCGCCAGCCAGCCAGGGCTAAACACTGAAGCTTTCTTT	CASQPGLNTEAFF
TRBD2	TRBV7-7	TRBJ2-5	TGTGCCAGTGCCAGCGGGGGGGGAGTCGGGACCCAGTACTTC	CASASGGGVGTQYF
.	TRBV4-1	TRBJ1-4	TGCGCCAGCAGCTTAGAGGGCGTCTTGGGAGAAAAACTGTTTTTT	CASSLEGVLGEKLFF
.	TRBV5-1	TRBJ2-7	TGCGCCAGCAGCCAACCTCCCGGTTACGAGCAGTACTTC	CASSQPPGYEQYF
.	TRBV5-1	TRBJ2-2	TGCGCCAGCACCCCGACAGGACCTCCCGGGGAGCTGTTTTTT	CASTPTGPPGELFF
TRBD1	TRBV5-1	TRBJ2-5	TGCGCCAGCAGCTTGGAGAGGGGGCTGGTGGAGACCCAGTACTTC	CASSLERGLVETQYF
.	TRBV6-1	TRBJ2-7	TGTGCCATTTCAAAGGGGTCAGGAGCCTACGAGCAGTACTTC	CAISKGSGAYEQYF
TRBD2	TRBV11-2	TRBJ2-3	TGTGCCAGCAGCTTAGTGTCTAGCGGGGGGGCAGATACGCAGTATTTT	CASSLVSSGGADTQYF
TRBD2	TRBV6-6	TRBJ2-3	TGTGCCAGCAGTTACGCGCCGACTAGCGGAGATACGCAGTATTTT	CASSYAPTSGDTQYF
.	TRBV2	TRBJ1-2	TGTGCCAGCAGTGAAGCTTGGTCCTCACTACCTCAGGGCTACACCTTC	CASSEAWSSLPQGYTF
.	TRBV10-3	TRBJ1-3	TGTGCCATCAGTGAGGCGGCAAGAAACACCATATATTTT	CAISEAARNTIYF
TRBD1	TRBV18	TRBJ1-1	TGTGCCAGCTCACCAGGCGACGCGACAGGGTTTGAAGCTTTCTTT	CASSPGDATGFEAFF
.	TRBV5-6	TRBJ2-2	TGTGCCAGCAGCTTAGGAGCGAGGAACACCGGGGAGCTGTTTTTT	CASSLGARNTGELFF
.	TRBV6-5	TRBJ1-2	TGTGCCAGCAGTTACGGGCTGTTAGCTAACTATGGCTACACCTTC	CASSYGLLANYGYTF
TRBD1	TRBV11-2	TRBJ1-4	TGTGCCAGCAGCTTAGCTACGACAGGGGAAAAACTGTTTTTT	CASSLATTGEKLFF
TRBD2	TRBV2	TRBJ2-3	TGTGCCAGCAGTTCCGGGACTAGCGGGGGGGGCACAGATACGCAGTATTTT	CASSSGTSGGGTDTQYF
TRBD2	TRBV19	TRBJ2-4	TGTGCCAGTAGGGCGTTCCTCGGGACAGGGACTAGCGGGGGTCCGGCCAAAAACATTCAGTACTTC	CASRAFLGTGTSGGPAKNIQYF
TRBD2	TRBV4-3	TRBJ2-1	TGCGCCAGCAGCCAATTCGGAACTAGCGGGAGCTTTAGTGAGCAGTTCTTC	CASSQFGTSGSFSEQFF
.	TRBV29-1	TRBJ2-1	TGCAGCCCCTGGGACACCTACAATGAGCAGTTCTTC	CSPWDTYNEQFF
TRBD2	TRBV5-1	TRBJ2-1	TGCGCCAGCAGCTCGGGGGGTGGGCCGACTAGCGACCAACGCTCCTACAATGAGCAGTTCTTC	CASSSGGGPTSDQRSYNEQFF
.	TRBV10-2	TRBJ2-1	TGCGCCAGCAGTCCGGGGGGCCACTACAATGAGCAGTTCTTC	CASSPGGHYNEQFF